Presented here are 12 T cell receptor beta chains from one specimen sequenced in a study of OX40 agonist ivuxolimab in advanced cancers. This table comes from immunoSEQ multiplex PCR, and its TCRdb copy is limited to in-frame clones, with some not included. Of about 61,000 clones in the sample, around 86% were seen once. Sequencing was performed on CD4+ or CD8+ T cells sorted from blood, taken in a trial of the OX40 agonist ivuxolimab. Source of these receptors: an adult with an advanced solid tumor such as melanoma, head and neck, liver or kidney cancer.

V and J are TRBV5-8 and TRBJ2-5; the D is unclear. The CDR3 extends over 13 amino acids. Germline lookup yields CDR1 SGHTS and CDR2 YDEGEE. V was shortened by 4 bases and J by 1 base, with 8 bases between the two germline ends. CDR3 loop: CASSPDRQETQYF. The CDR3 nucleotides read TGTGCCAGCAGCCCGGACCGCCAAGAGACCCAGTACTTC. The variable domain in full, completed from reference TRBV5-8 and TRBJ2-5, reads EAGVTQSPTHLIKTRGQQATLRCSPISGHTSVYWYQQALGLGLQFLLWYDEGEERNRGNFPPRFSGRQFPNYSSELNVNALELEDSALYLCASSPDRQETQYFGPGTRLLVL.

This chain connects TRBV7-2 to TRBJ1-2; no reliable D call. This CDR3 contains 14 residues. Germline-derived CDR1 and CDR2 are SGHTA and FQGNSA. V gave up 4 bases and J gave up 2 bases, with 11 bases separating them. In DNA, the CDR3 is TGTGCCAGCAGCTCAAGGGCGGAGAACTATGGCTACACCTTC. It is translated as CASSSRAENYGYTF.

The chain links TRBV6-5 to TRBJ2-7; D unclear. Germline loops: CDR1 MNHEY, CDR2 SVGAGI. V dropped 3 bases and J dropped 2 bases, with 11 bases sitting between them. The CDR3 has 14 residues. CDR3 DNA: TGTGCCAGCAGTTATTCAGAGGACGCCTACGAGCAGTACTTC. Translation gives CASSYSEDAYEQYF.

The rearrangement uses TRBV18 and TRBJ2-1; D is ambiguous. CDR1 is KGHSH and CDR2 is LQKENI in the germline V gene. CDR3 length: 13 residues. Trimming shortened V by 2 bases and J by 6 bases, and 8 bases separated the two germline ends. The CDR3 loop reads CASSPMNRNEQFF. CDR3 nucleotide sequence: TGTGCCAGCTCACCAATGAACCGCAATGAGCAGTTCTTC.

The table lists this clone with a count of one. This chain links TRBV27 with TRBJ1-2, with D perhaps matching TRBD1 (5 bases). Looked up from germline, CDR1 is MNHEY and CDR2 is SMNVEV (reference sequence). V was pared by 2 bases and J by 8 bases, with 9 bases between. The CDR3 runs to 12 residues. CDR3 nucleotide sequence: TGTGCCAGCAGTTTAGACAGATTAGGCTACACCTTC. It encodes CASSLDRLGYTF.

The chain carries TRBV2 and TRBJ1-2, with D possibly being TRBD1 (5 bases). Trimming left V 5 bases short and J 2 bases short, with 6 bases between. The CDR3 consists of 12 residues. Germline loops: CDR1 SNHLY, CDR2 FYNNEI. The CDR3 nucleotides are TGTGCCAGCAGTCGGGACAACTATGGCTACACCTTC. Translating gives CASSRDNYGYTF.

The genes are TRBV4-1 and TRBJ1-4; D ambiguous. V was clipped by 0 bases and J by 8 bases, with 10 bases between them. This CDR3 has 14 amino acids. The germline gives CDR1 MGHRA, CDR2 YSYEKL. The CDR3: CASSQDRGLEKLFF. DNA for the CDR3: TGCGCCAGCAGCCAAGATAGAGGACTAGAAAAACTGTTTTTT.

The chain employs TRBV7-2 and TRBJ2-5, with 11 bases lining up with TRBD2. V shed 5 bases, J shed 5 bases, and the junction held 16 bases outside the gene matches. CDR1 SGHTA and CDR2 FQGNSA come from the germline V gene. CDR3 length equals 18 residues. CDR3 sequence reads: CASSRRLSGGAVWETQYF. The CDR3 DNA follows: TGTGCCAGCAGCCGAAGACTTAGCGGGGGGGCGGTGTGGGAGACCCAGTACTTC.

Details on this clone: Other nucleotide sequences from this sample produce the same CDR3. V is TRBV18 and J is TRBJ1-1; possibly TRBD1 for D (5 bases). With 3 bases removed from V and 5 bases from J, the gap between germline ends came to 13 bases. The CDR3 length is 14 residues. CDR1 and CDR2 from the germline V gene are KGHSH and LQKENI. This CDR3 reads CASSPNGGRTEAFF. DNA for the CDR3: TGTGCCAGCTCACCGAACGGGGGAAGGACTGAAGCTTTCTTT.

The gene calls are TRBV4-1 and TRBJ2-5; weak D call: TRBD2 (5 bases). Germline V CDR1 and CDR2: MGHRA, YSYEKL. The CDR3 is 16 residues long. V lost 6 bases and J lost 5, with 22 bases in between. CDR3 nucleotides: TGCGCCAGCAGGCAGACCCTGAACGGGGTTCGGGAGACCCAGTACTTC. Protein product: CASRQTLNGVRETQYF.

The chain is built from TRBV5-1 and TRBJ1-1; the D is unclear. Germline CDR1 is SGHRS and CDR2 is YFSETQ. V was trimmed by 4 bases and J by 1 base, leaving 11 bases between them. The CDR3 spans 14 residues. CDR3 sequence: CASSPPNRNTEAFF. The CDR3 DNA reads TGCGCCAGCAGCCCGCCGAACAGGAACACTGAAGCTTTCTTT.

The chain uses TRBV29-1 and TRBJ2-1; D is uncertain. The CDR3 totals 15 residues. From germline, CDR1 is SQVTM and CDR2 ANQGSEA. The V and J ends lost 2 bases and 5 bases respectively, with 16 bases between them. The CDR3 region has the DNA TGCAGCGTTGAACGGATCATTAAATCAGACAATGAGCAGTTCTTC. Encoded protein: CSVERIIKSDNEQFF.